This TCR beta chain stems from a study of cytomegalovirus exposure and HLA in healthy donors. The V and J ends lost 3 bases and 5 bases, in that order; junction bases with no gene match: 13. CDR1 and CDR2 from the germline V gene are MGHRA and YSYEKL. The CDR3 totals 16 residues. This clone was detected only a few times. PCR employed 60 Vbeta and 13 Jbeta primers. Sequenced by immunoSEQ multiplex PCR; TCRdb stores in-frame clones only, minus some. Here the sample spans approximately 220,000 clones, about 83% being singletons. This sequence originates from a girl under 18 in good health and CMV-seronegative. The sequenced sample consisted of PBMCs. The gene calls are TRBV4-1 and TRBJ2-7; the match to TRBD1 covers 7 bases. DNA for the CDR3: TGCGCCAGCAGCCAGATAATGTCGGGACAGTCCGACGAGCAGTACTTC. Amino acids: CASSQIMSGQSDEQYF.